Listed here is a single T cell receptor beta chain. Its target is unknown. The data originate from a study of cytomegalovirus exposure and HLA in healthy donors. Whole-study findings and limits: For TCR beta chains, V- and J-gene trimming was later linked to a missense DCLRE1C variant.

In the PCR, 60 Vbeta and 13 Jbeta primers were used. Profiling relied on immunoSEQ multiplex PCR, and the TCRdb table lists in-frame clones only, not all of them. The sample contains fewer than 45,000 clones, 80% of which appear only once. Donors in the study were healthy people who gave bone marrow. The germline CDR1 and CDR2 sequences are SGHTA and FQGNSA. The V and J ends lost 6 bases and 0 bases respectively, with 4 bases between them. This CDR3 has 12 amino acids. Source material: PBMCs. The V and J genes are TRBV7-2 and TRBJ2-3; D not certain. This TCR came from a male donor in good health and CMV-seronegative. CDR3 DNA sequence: TGTGCCAGCAGGGCAAGCACAGATACGCAGTATTTT. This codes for CASRASTDTQYF.